The clone carrying this T cell receptor (beta chain) was found a few times. Its antigen is not identified. Germline V gives CDR1 SQVTM, CDR2 ANQGSEA. V was shortened by 4 bases and J by 0 bases, with 10 bases between the two germline ends. This CDR3 is 15 amino acids long. Generated by immunoSEQ multiplex PCR, the TCRdb table keeps only in-frame clones and is missing some. This sample yields roughly 220,000 clones, of which 50% to 75% are seen a single time; 8.5% to 14% belongs to the top ten. The data originate from a study of shared clonotypes between healthy human individuals. At the level of the study: Three plates were used per donor for CD4 naive, three for CD4 memory, two for CD8 naive and one for CD8 memory. Notes on the study in general: Larger richness was generally estimated for naive than memory subsets.

Every one of the donors was a Caucasian adult that lived in Nashville, Tennessee. The sequenced material came from memory CD4+ T cells sorted from blood. Subset specified: CD45RA-negative fraction. The genes are TRBV29-1 and TRBJ2-6; D not certain. The receptor comes from a man aged 25-40 years in good health. CDR3 coding DNA: TGCAGCGTTGGGGCCATTAGCTCTGGGGCCAACGTCCTGACTTTC. It translates to CSVGAISSGANVLTF.